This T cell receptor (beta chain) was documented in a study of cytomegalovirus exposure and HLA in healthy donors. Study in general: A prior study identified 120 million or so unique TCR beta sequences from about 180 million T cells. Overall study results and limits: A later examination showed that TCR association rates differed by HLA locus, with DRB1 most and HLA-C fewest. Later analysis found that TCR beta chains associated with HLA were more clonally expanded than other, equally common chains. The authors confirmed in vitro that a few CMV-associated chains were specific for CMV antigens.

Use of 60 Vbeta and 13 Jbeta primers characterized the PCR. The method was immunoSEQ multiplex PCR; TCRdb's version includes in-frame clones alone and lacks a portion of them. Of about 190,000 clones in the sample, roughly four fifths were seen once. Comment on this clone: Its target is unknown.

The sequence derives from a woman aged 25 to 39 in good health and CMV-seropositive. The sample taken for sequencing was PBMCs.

The CDR3 DNA is TGTGCCAGCAGTGCCGAGGGAGTAACCAGCTACACCTTC. Protein sequence: CASSAEGVTSYTF. The chain carries TRBV6-4 and TRBJ1-2, with no clear D. V dropped 4 bases and J dropped 9 bases, with 15 bases sitting between them. Germline assignment: CDR1 MRHNA and CDR2 SNTAGT. The CDR3 covers 13 residues.